The 18 T cell receptor beta chains listed next were all sequenced from one sample in a study of blood T cell repertoires in COVID-19 (dated by TCRdb to about 2020). The receptor library was made with the immunoSEQ multiplex PCR assay. TCRdb re-hosts the immuneACCESS table, in-frame sequences only. Its copies lack some clones; in the studies checked, an unresolved V gene accounts for under half of them, and the cause for the rest is not known. The sample includes about 270,000 clones, with about 87% observed a single time. The top ten hold around 2.9% of the sample. The source material was PBMCs or T cells enriched from blood (not recorded which). The receptors come from a woman aged 50 to 60 who had recovered from COVID-19.

This chain links TRBV6-5 with TRBJ1-5; weak D call: TRBD1 (6 bases). Germline V CDR1 and CDR2: MNHEY, SVGAGI. CDR3 length: 14 residues. Trimming left V 5 bases short and J 5 bases short, with 13 bases between. CDR3 sequence (DNA): TGTGCCAGCAGTAAGACAGGAGGCGATCAGCCCCAGCATTTT. This gives the protein CASSKTGGDQPQHF.

To note about this clone: One junction end disagrees with the germline gene, perhaps due to a read error. V usage is TRBV6-5 and J usage is TRBJ2-1, with TRBD2 identical over 8 bases. The CDR3 consists of 15 residues. Germline-derived CDR1 and CDR2 are MNHEY and SVGAGI. This chain's CDR3 is CASSNSRTGGHEQFF. The CDR3 DNA follows: TGTGCCAGCAGTAACTCTCGGACGGGAGGGCATGAGCAGTTCTTC.

The chain couples TRBV28 to TRBJ2-3; 9 nucleotides align to TRBD2. With 6 bases clipped from V and 5 bases from J, the junction kept 6 bases outside the gene matches. CDR1 and CDR2 (germline): MDHEN, SYDVKM. CDR3 length equals 14 residues. The CDR3 coding sequence is TGTGCCAGCAGGGTAGCGGGAGACATAGATACGCAGTATTTT. This sequence encodes CASRVAGDIDTQYF.

The chain employs TRBV9 and TRBJ1-5; 7 bases match TRBD1. The CDR3 has 15 residues. CDR1 is SGDLS and CDR2 is YYNGEE in the germline V gene. The ends lost 0 bases at V and 2 bases at J; junction bases unmatched: 2. CDR3 sequence (DNA): TGTGCCAGCAGCGTAGGACAGGGAGGCAATCAGCCCCAGCATTTT. Its protein is CASSVGQGGNQPQHF.

The chain uses TRBV28 and TRBJ1-4; maybe TRBD1 (6 bases). Trimming shortened V by 7 bases and J by 7 bases, and 13 bases separated the two germline ends. The CDR3 is made up of 13 amino acids. CDR1 is MDHEN and CDR2 is SYDVKM in the germline V gene. CDR3 in amino acids: CASTTGPVEKLFF. The CDR3, as DNA: TGTGCCAGCACAACAGGGCCGGTTGAAAAACTGTTTTTT. The full variable domain, its missing parts supplied by reference TRBV28 and TRBJ1-4, is DVKVTQSSRYLVKRTGEKVFLECVQDMDHENMFWYRQDPGLGLRLIYFSYDVKMKEKGDIPEGYSVSREKKERFSLILESASTNQTSMYLCASTTGPVEKLFFGSGTQLSVL.

This chain joins TRBV5-6 and TRBJ2-7, with 10 positions matching TRBD2. J gave up 5 bases and V 1 base, and 12 bases lay outside the gene matches. This CDR3 has 17 amino acids. CDR1 is SGHDT and CDR2 is YYEEEE in the germline V gene. CDR3 protein: CASSLSGSASGRHEQYF. CDR3 bases: TGTGCCAGCAGCTTGTCTGGGTCGGCTAGCGGGAGACACGAGCAGTACTTC.

The gene calls are TRBV5-1 and TRBJ2-2; 7 bases fit TRBD1. V was clipped by 3 bases and J by 0 bases; unmatched bases: 2. Germline CDR1 reads SGHRS; CDR2 reads YFSETQ. The CDR3 spans 15 residues. Written as DNA, the CDR3 is TGCGCCAGCAGCTCCGGGACAGCGAACACCGGGGAGCTGTTTTTT. Protein sequence: CASSSGTANTGELFF.

This chain uses TRBV2 with TRBJ1-3; D is unresolved. Deletions cut 7 bases from V and 0 bases from J, with 13 bases between. The CDR3 has 15 residues. Germline V lookup: CDR1 SNHLY, CDR2 FYNNEI. The CDR3 DNA sequence: TGTGCCAGCATGCAATGGGAGAGCTCTGGAAACACCATATATTTT. Translating it yields CASMQWESSGNTIYF. Supplemented by reference TRBV2 and TRBJ1-3, the full variable domain reads EPEVTQTPSHQVTQMGQEVILRCVPISNHLYFYWYRQILGQKVEFLVSFYNNEISEKSEIFDDQFSVERPDGSNFTLKIRSTKLEDSAMYFCASMQWESSGNTIYFGEGSWLTVV.

The chain combines TRBV28 with TRBJ1-2, with D perhaps matching TRBD1 (5 bases). Germline CDR1 is MDHEN and CDR2 is SYDVKM. V was cut by 5 bases and J by 0 bases, with 7 bases left in between. The CDR3 length is 13 residues. CDR3 sequence reads: CASSQGTNYGYTF. DNA for the CDR3: TGTGCCAGCAGTCAGGGCACTAACTATGGCTACACCTTC.

The table lists this clone with a count of one. The chain carries TRBV7-2 and TRBJ2-3, with D possibly TRBD2 on 5 matching bases. V lost 1 base and J lost 0, with 11 bases in between. This CDR3 spans 16 amino acids. Per germline, CDR1 SGHTA and CDR2 FQGNSA. Written as DNA, the CDR3 is TGTGCCAGCAGCTTAGTCGGGGTGTCTAGCACAGATACGCAGTATTTT. It is translated as CASSLVGVSSTDTQYF.

V and J are TRBV28 and TRBJ2-4; the match to TRBD2 covers 7 bases. Trimming cost V 5 bases and J 0 bases; bases outside gene matches: 4. Germline-derived CDR1 and CDR2 are MDHEN and SYDVKM. The CDR3 consists of 15 residues. CDR3 protein: CASSKRDLAKNIQYF. In DNA, the CDR3 is TGTGCCAGCAGTAAGCGGGATTTAGCCAAAAACATTCAGTACTTC.

The chain is built from TRBV18 and TRBJ2-7; TRBD2 aligns across 11 bases. The V gene end was trimmed by 3 bases and the J gene end by 6 bases; junction bases not matched to a gene: 1. Germline-derived CDR1 and CDR2 are KGHSH and LQKENI. CDR3 length: 13 amino acids. CDR3 residues: CASSPLAGGEQYF. The CDR3 DNA reads TGTGCCAGCTCACCCCTAGCGGGAGGCGAGCAGTACTTC. Using reference TRBV18 and TRBJ2-7 for the parts outside the CDR3, the full variable domain is NAGVMQNPRHLVRRRGQEARLRCSPMKGHSHVYWYRQLPEEGLKFMVYLQKENIIDESGMPKERFSAEFPKEGPSILRIQQVVRGDSAAYFCASSPLAGGEQYFGPGTRLTVT.

In this sample, this clone turned up once. The rearrangement uses TRBV11-2 and TRBJ2-7, with a tentative D call TRBD1 (5 bases). Trimming cost V 5 bases and J 2 bases, with 13 bases left between them. The V gene's germline CDR1 is SGHAT and CDR2 FQNNGV. CDR3 size: 14 residues. The CDR3 DNA reads as TGTGCCAGCAGCCCCCGACAGATTACCTACGAGCAGTACTTC. Translated: CASSPRQITYEQYF.

The chain couples TRBV27 to TRBJ2-3; 8 positions match TRBD1. The V gene's germline CDR1 is MNHEY and CDR2 SMNVEV (reference sequence). The CDR3 sequence is 14 residues long. The trim removed 2 bases at V and 6 bases at J, leaving 4 bases unmatched. This chain's CDR3 is CASSLNRGSDTQYF. In nucleotides, the CDR3 is TGTGCCAGCAGTTTAAACAGGGGGAGTGATACGCAGTATTTT.

This rearrangement joins TRBV19 to TRBJ1-2; possible D gene TRBD1, 5 bases. Germline values: CDR1 LNHDA, CDR2 SQIVND (reference sequence). The CDR3 length is 16 residues. The V end was cut by 1 base, the J end by 8 bases, with 20 bases between. CDR3 in amino acids: CASSIGPPTSGAGYTF. DNA for the CDR3: TGTGCCAGTAGTATAGGACCCCCAACGAGCGGGGCGGGCTACACCTTC. The full variable domain, rest sourced from reference TRBV19 and TRBJ1-2, is DGGITQSPKYLFRKEGQNVTLSCEQNLNHDAMYWYRQDPGQGLRLIYYSQIVNDFQKGDIAEGYSVSREKKESFPLTVTSAQKNPTAFYLCASSIGPPTSGAGYTFGSGTRLTVV.

V usage is TRBV6-2 or TRBV6-3 and J usage is TRBJ2-7; 9 bases are shared with TRBD1. The CDR3 loop spans 16 amino acids. Germline-derived CDR1 and CDR2 are MNHEY and SVGEGT. The trim removed 5 bases at V and 1 base at J, leaving 9 bases unmatched. CDR3 DNA sequence: TGTGCCAGCAGTGACCGCCGGGACAGGGTTTCCTACGAGCAGTACTTC. This encodes CASSDRRDRVSYEQYF.

This clone has only one observation. The chain carries TRBV30 and TRBJ2-7; weak D call: TRBD1 (6 bases). The CDR3 sequence is 13 residues long. Trimming stripped 2 bases from V and 2 bases from J, with 10 bases between. In germline, CDR1 is GTSNPN, CDR2 SVGIG (reference sequence). CDR3: CAWSRGTAYEQYF. The CDR3 DNA sequence: TGTGCCTGGAGTAGGGGGACCGCCTACGAGCAGTACTTC.

The J gene is TRBJ2-5, the V gene TRBV20-1, with D hard to call. CDR3 length equals 11 residues. Germline CDR1 DFQATT, CDR2 SNEGSKA (reference sequence). Here the CDR3 DNA reads TGCGCCCGCCGTAGAACAGAGACCCAGTACTTC. This gives the protein CARRRTETQYF.